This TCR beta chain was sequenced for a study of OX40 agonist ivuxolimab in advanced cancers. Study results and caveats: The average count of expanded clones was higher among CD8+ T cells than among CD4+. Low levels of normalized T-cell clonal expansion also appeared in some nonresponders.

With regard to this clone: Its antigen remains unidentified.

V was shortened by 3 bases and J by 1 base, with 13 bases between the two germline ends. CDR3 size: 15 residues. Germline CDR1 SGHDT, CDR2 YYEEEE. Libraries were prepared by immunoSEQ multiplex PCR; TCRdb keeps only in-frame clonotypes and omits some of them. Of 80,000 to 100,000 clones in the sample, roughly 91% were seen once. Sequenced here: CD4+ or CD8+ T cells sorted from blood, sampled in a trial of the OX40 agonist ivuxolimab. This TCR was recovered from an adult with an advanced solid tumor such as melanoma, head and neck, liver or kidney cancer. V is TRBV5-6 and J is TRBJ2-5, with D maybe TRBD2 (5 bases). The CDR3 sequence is CASSWGLSGQETQYF. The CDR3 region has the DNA TGTGCCAGCAGCTGGGGTCTCAGCGGCCAAGAGACCCAGTACTTC. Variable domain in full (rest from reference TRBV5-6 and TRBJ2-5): DAGVTQSPTHLIKTRGQQVTLRCSPKSGHDTVSWYQQALGQGPQFIFQYYEEEERQRGNFPDRFSGHQFPNYSSELNVNALLLGDSALYLCASSWGLSGQETQYFGPGTRLLVL.